Listed here are 25 T cell receptor beta chains from one sample, sequenced in a study of chemoradiotherapy in HPV16-positive cancers. Sequencing was performed with immunoSEQ multiplex PCR; in TCRdb, only in-frame clones are kept and a portion is missing. The repertoire holds approximately 7,200 clones, with around 77% as singletons. The sample was acquired from a patient who underwent chemoradiotherapy. The receptors stem from a human donor with HPV-associated anogenital cancer.

The chain couples TRBV5-1 to TRBJ2-7; 12 positions match TRBD1. The germline V gene encodes CDR1 SGHRS and CDR2 YFSETQ. Losses at the gene ends were 2 bases for V and 5 bases for J; bases not matched to a gene: 5. This CDR3 has 15 residues. CDR3 residues: CASSLSGQGANEQYF. CDR3 coding DNA: TGCGCCAGCAGCTTATCGGGACAGGGGGCAAACGAGCAGTACTTC.

This clone came up a few times. V usage is TRBV27 and J usage is TRBJ2-5; 12 nucleotides line up with TRBD1. CDR1 and CDR2 from the germline V gene are MNHEY and SMNVEV (reference sequence). This CDR3 has 15 residues. V lost 6 bases, J lost 5 bases, and 7 bases stayed unmatched. The chain's CDR3 is CASSSGTGGAETQYF. CDR3 DNA: TGTGCCAGCAGCTCCGGGACAGGGGGCGCGGAGACCCAGTACTTC.

The J gene is TRBJ1-6, the V gene TRBV5-1; 10 bases align to TRBD1. The J segment lost 7 bases and the V segment lost 0 bases, leaving 1 base of the junction unmatched. Germline V gene lookup returns CDR1 SGHRS and CDR2 YFSETQ. The CDR3 covers 15 residues. DNA for the CDR3: TGCGCCAGCAGCTTGGGGGACAGGGGCAATTCACCCCTCCACTTT. Translated, it gives CASSLGDRGNSPLHF.

The chain employs TRBV5-6 and TRBJ1-2, with D possibly being TRBD1 (5 bases). The CDR3 runs to 14 residues. Germline V gives CDR1 SGHDT, CDR2 YYEEEE. Trimming stripped 0 bases from V and 5 bases from J, with 11 bases between. The chain's CDR3 is CASSLGGARYGYTF. The CDR3 coding sequence is TGTGCCAGCAGCTTGGGAGGGGCGCGGTATGGCTACACCTTC.

The chain links TRBV5-1 to TRBJ1-1; 10 positions match TRBD1. Germline loops: CDR1 SGHRS, CDR2 YFSETQ. With V trimmed by 4 bases and J by 6 bases, 9 bases remained unmatched. The CDR3 sequence is 15 residues long. The DNA for the CDR3 is TGCGCCAGCAGCACCGGGACAGGGGTAGGCGCTGAAGCTTTCTTT. The encoded protein is CASSTGTGVGAEAFF.

This chain uses TRBV4-2 with TRBJ1-2; 9 bases line up with TRBD1. The CDR3 extends over 14 amino acids. Germline V gene sequence: CDR1 LGHNA, CDR2 YNFKEQ. The ends lost 3 bases at V and 7 bases at J; junction bases unmatched: 6. The CDR3 region is CASSQMTGGGGYTF. CDR3 nucleotides: TGTGCCAGCAGCCAGATGACAGGGGGGGGTGGCTACACCTTC.

The chain couples TRBV19 to TRBJ1-1; D remains ambiguous. This CDR3 has 11 residues. Per germline, CDR1 LNHDA and CDR2 SQIVND (reference sequence). V was shortened by 3 bases and J by 11 bases, with 10 bases between the two germline ends. CDR3 region: CASSMEGVAFF. The CDR3 DNA sequence: TGTGCCAGTAGTATGGAGGGAGTGGCTTTCTTT.

The chain has TRBV28 and TRBJ2-7, with a possible D match to TRBD1 (6 bases). The V end lost 7 bases, the J end lost 3 bases, and 16 bases lay between the germline ends. Germline lookup yields CDR1 MDHEN and CDR2 SYDVKM. The CDR3 is 14 amino acids. The CDR3 protein is CASTSKGRGYEQYF. The CDR3 DNA follows: TGTGCCAGCACCTCAAAGGGCAGGGGCTACGAGCAGTACTTC.

The J gene is TRBJ2-5, the V gene TRBV6-6; either TRBD1 or TRBD2 may supply D (5 bases each). CDR1 is MNHNY, CDR2 SVGAGI, per germline (reference sequence). The CDR3 is made up of 13 amino acids. The V end lost 7 bases, the J end lost 4 bases, and 13 bases lay between the germline ends. CDR3 bases: TGTGCCAGCAATCGAGGGGTAGGAGAGACCCAGTACTTC. This codes for CASNRGVGETQYF.

This clone was observed a single time. The chain employs TRBV30 and TRBJ2-7; TRBD1 agrees at 8 bases. The CDR3 is 15 residues long. The junction had 12 bases not matched to a gene; V was cut back by 2 bases and J by 6 bases. Looked up from germline, CDR1 is GTSNPN and CDR2 is SVGIG (reference sequence). The CDR3 sequence: CAWSIGLTGVSEQYF. The DNA for the CDR3 is TGTGCCTGGAGTATTGGACTGACAGGGGTGTCCGAGCAGTACTTC.

J is TRBJ1-5 and V is TRBV27; no reliable D call. The V end lost 2 bases, the J end lost 0 bases, and 11 bases lay between the germline ends. Germline V gives CDR1 MNHEY, CDR2 SMNVEV (reference sequence). The CDR3 consists of 16 residues. The CDR3 coding sequence is TGTGCCAGCAGTTTACGGGCAGATTATAGCAATCAGCCCCAGCATTTT. Residues: CASSLRADYSNQPQHF.

For the CDR3, the DNA is TGTGCCAGCAGTATGGACGGGGCTGCGAAGACCCAGTACTTC. This translates into CASSMDGAAKTQYF. The J gene is TRBJ2-5, the V gene TRBV9, with D possibly being TRBD1 or TRBD2 (5 bases each). Looked up from germline, CDR1 is SGDLS and CDR2 is YYNGEE. V lost 5 bases to trimming and J lost 6 bases, with 17 bases between them. The CDR3 is made up of 14 amino acids.

The CDR3 DNA is TGCGCCAGCAGAAAGGCGGGGGGGCGCGACAATGAGCAGTTCTTC. Translated, it gives CASRKAGGRDNEQFF. This rearrangement joins TRBV10-2 to TRBJ2-1; 9 bases line up with TRBD2. With V trimmed by 6 bases and J by 5 bases, 8 bases remained unmatched. Looked up from germline, CDR1 is WSHSY and CDR2 is SAAADI. The CDR3 extends over 15 amino acids.

This chain connects TRBV7-2 to TRBJ1-2, with D tentatively TRBD1 (5 bases). V lost 5 bases to trimming and J lost 3 bases, with 16 bases between them. This CDR3 has 15 residues. Germline V CDR1 and CDR2: SGHTA, FQGNSA. The CDR3 sequence is CASSTQLGQHYGYTF. CDR3 nucleotides: TGTGCCAGCAGCACACAATTGGGGCAGCACTATGGCTACACCTTC.

V and J are TRBV9 and TRBJ1-1; 9 bases fit TRBD1. Germline values: CDR1 SGDLS, CDR2 YYNGEE. V shed 3 bases and J 0 bases; nucleotides not matched to a gene: 3. This CDR3 has 15 amino acids. CDR3 residues: CASSETGGVNTEAFF. CDR3 DNA: TGTGCCAGCAGCGAGACAGGGGGGGTGAACACTGAAGCTTTCTTT.

For this clone: One end of the junction fails to match germline, which may point to a read error. V and J are TRBV30 and TRBJ2-3, with 8 bases that match TRBD2. Germline V lookup: CDR1 GTSNPN, CDR2 SVGIG (reference sequence). This CDR3 has 17 amino acids. CDR3 DNA: TGTGCCGGGAGGGCGGGGGGCTCCTTTATTAGCACAGATACGCAGTATTTT. Protein sequence: CAGRAGGSFISTDTQYF.

The chain couples TRBV9 to TRBJ2-3, with 7 bases fitting TRBD2. Germline CDR1 is SGDLS and CDR2 is YYNGEE. V lost 4 bases and J lost 2; bases outside the gene matches: 7. The length of the CDR3 is 15 residues. CDR3 sequence reads: CASSFPAGLTDTQYF. CDR3 in DNA: TGTGCCAGCAGCTTCCCAGCGGGGCTCACAGATACGCAGTATTTT.

CDR3 region: CASSEEGGGSTEAFF. The CDR3 DNA is TGTGCCAGCAGTGAAGAGGGAGGCGGAAGCACTGAAGCTTTCTTT. V gene TRBV6-1 combines with J gene TRBJ1-1; D gene ambiguous. The germline V gene has CDR1 MNHNS and CDR2 SASEGT. V gave up 1 base and J gave up 4 bases, with 13 bases separating them. CDR3 length equals 15 residues.

This clone is a singleton in its sample. This chain connects TRBV30 to TRBJ2-7; D is ambiguous. The CDR3 runs 14 residues. CDR1 GTSNPN and CDR2 SVGIG come from the germline V gene (reference sequence). V lost 0 bases to trimming and J lost 1 base, with 10 bases between them. The CDR3 DNA reads as TGTGCCTGGAGTGTATTTGGGATATCCTACGAGCAGTACTTC. Translated, it gives CAWSVFGISYEQYF.

The CDR3 DNA reads TGTGCCAGCAGCTTAGCCCTGACTGATCAGCCCCAGCATTTT. It encodes CASSLALTDQPQHF. This chain joins TRBV7-8 and TRBJ1-5; no reliable D call. Germline V gene sequence: CDR1 SGHVS, CDR2 FQNEAQ. This CDR3 is 14 amino acids long. Trimming cost V 0 bases and J 5 bases, with 8 bases left between them.

V gene TRBV5-1 combines with J gene TRBJ2-5; tentatively, D is TRBD2 (5 bases). This CDR3 contains 15 residues. The germline V gene encodes CDR1 SGHRS and CDR2 YFSETQ. The V end lost 4 bases, the J end lost 2 bases, and 15 bases lay between the germline ends. The CDR3 protein is CASSRSRDPQETQYF. Here the CDR3 DNA reads TGCGCCAGCAGCCGTTCCCGGGATCCTCAAGAGACCCAGTACTTC.

CDR3 region: CASSLNRYGYTF. In nucleotides, the CDR3 is TGTGCCAGCAGCTTGAACCGATATGGCTACACCTTC. The V call is TRBV5-6, the J call TRBJ1-2; no definite D call. V gave up 1 base and J gave up 5 bases, with 6 bases separating them. The CDR3 contains 12 residues. Per the germline V gene, CDR1 is SGHDT and CDR2 is YYEEEE.

This clone has just a few counts. The genes are TRBV4-2 and TRBJ2-5, with 9 bases fitting TRBD2. From germline, CDR1 is LGHNA and CDR2 YNFKEQ. CDR3 length: 15 amino acids. Germline trimming cut 1 base from V and 5 bases from J; bases unmatched to any gene: 5. The CDR3 DNA sequence: TGTGCCAGCAGCCAAGGGATAGCGGGGGTGGAGACCCAGTACTTC. Protein: CASSQGIAGVETQYF.

This clone was seen a handful of times. The rearrangement links TRBV30 to TRBJ1-6, with D perhaps TRBD1 (5 bases). CDR1 is GTSNPN and CDR2 is SVGIG in the germline V gene (reference sequence). The ends were cut back, 0 bases at V and 7 bases at J, with 13 bases in the middle. The length of the CDR3 is 15 residues. CDR3 in amino acids: CAWSVSGGANSPLHF. The CDR3 DNA is TGTGCCTGGAGTGTATCCGGGGGTGCCAATTCACCCCTCCACTTT.

This chain uses TRBV7-3 with TRBJ2-5; tentative D call: TRBD2 (5 bases). The CDR3 extends over 15 amino acids. Germline V gene sequence: CDR1 SGHTA, CDR2 FQGTGA. Trimming left V 2 bases short and J 5 bases short, with 15 bases between. CDR3 DNA sequence: TGTGCCAGCAGCTTATTAGGCGGGTGGGCCGAGACCCAGTACTTC. As protein: CASSLLGGWAETQYF.